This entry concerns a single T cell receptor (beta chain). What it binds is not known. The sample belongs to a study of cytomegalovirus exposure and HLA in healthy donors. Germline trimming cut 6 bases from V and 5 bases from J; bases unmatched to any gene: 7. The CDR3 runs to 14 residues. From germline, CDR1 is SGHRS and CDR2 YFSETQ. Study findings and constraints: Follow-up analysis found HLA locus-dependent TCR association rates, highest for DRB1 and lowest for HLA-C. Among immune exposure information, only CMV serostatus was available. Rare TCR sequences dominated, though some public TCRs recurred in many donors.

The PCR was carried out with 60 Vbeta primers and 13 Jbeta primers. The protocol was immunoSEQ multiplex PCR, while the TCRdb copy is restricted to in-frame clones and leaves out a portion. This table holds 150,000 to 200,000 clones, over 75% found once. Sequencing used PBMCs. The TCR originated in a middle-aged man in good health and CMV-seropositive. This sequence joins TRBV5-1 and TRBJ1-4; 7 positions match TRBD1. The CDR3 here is CASNQGQINEKLFF. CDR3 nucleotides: TGCGCCAGCAACCAGGGACAGATAAATGAAAAACTGTTTTTT.